A single T cell receptor (beta chain) is shown here with its context. The sample is drawn from a study of blood T cell repertoires in COVID-19. Original methodology: Scientists estimated how many nucleated cells there were by amplifying reference gene primers. The data were produced by immunoSEQ multiplex PCR, yet TCRdb's version contains in-frame clones alone and is incomplete. The D gene and trimming were derived from the DNA, and the V and J assignments and clone size from that table. This sample yields roughly 40,000 clones, of which about 79% are seen a single time; approximately 25% belongs to the top ten. The TCR comes from a human donor with acute or convalescent COVID-19. The donor label of this sample is uncertain. The specimen sequenced was peripheral blood.

CDR3 amino acids: CATSRAPHYPYF. DNA of the CDR3: TGTGCCACCAGCAGAGCCCCCCACTACCCGTATTTT. The J gene is TRBJ2-3, the V gene TRBV15; D not certain. The CDR3 spans 12 residues. Looked up from germline, CDR1 is LNHNV and CDR2 is YYDKDF (reference sequence). Trimming took 1 base from V and 14 from J, leaving 13 bases between them.